This is a list of T cell receptor beta chains from one sample in a study of T cells expressing NK-cell markers. TCRdb processed the 5' RACE reads again and assigns one entry to each CDR3 protein, with no DNA. The sample has some 460,000 distinct CDR3 sequences. The sample was blood T cells: a sorted CD56 or NKG2C T cell subset, CD4+ or CD8+ T cells, or bulk PBMC T cells (not recorded which). The receptor source for this set is a woman between 50 and 59 years old in good health. The CDR3 runs from the conserved cysteine through the conserved F or W.

V	J	CDR3
TRBV9	TRBJ2-1	CASSGNLDRADPYNEQFF
TRBV4-1	TRBJ2-7	CASSQDPREDEQYF
TRBV25-1	TRBJ2-5	CASSEFAASETQYF
TRBV3-1	TRBJ2-5	CASSRNSGLLETQYF
TRBV12-3/TRBV12-4	TRBJ2-1	CASAPGITNDEQFF
TRBV6-5	TRBJ2-5	CASRAGTSGQGAQYF
TRBV7-8	TRBJ2-2	CASSVRTGGAAGELFF
TRBV12-3/TRBV12-4	TRBJ1-4	CASSPDSGKLFF
TRBV29-1	TRBJ2-2	CSVHGQGTGELFF
TRBV11-3	TRBJ2-7	CASSFPGLADYEQYF
TRBV7-9	TRBJ2-7	CASSFLRGGSSYEQYF
TRBV28	TRBJ2-5	CASSSDRSGETQYF
TRBV7-3	TRBJ2-3	CASSLGQGAGTDTQYF
TRBV29-1	TRBJ2-3	CSVAGGRRADTQYF
TRBV7-9	TRBJ1-2	CASSLAGVPNYGYTF
TRBV7-3	TRBJ2-5	CASSFTGQGMWETQYF
TRBV7-8	TRBJ2-7	CASSLSGDEQYF
TRBV6-5	TRBJ1-2	CASSYSFTGGYGYTF
TRBV20-1	TRBJ2-1	CSPRLSGRNEQFF
TRBV2	TRBJ2-7	CASSVSTGYEQYF
TRBV7-2	TRBJ2-5	CASSLDGSIMEAQYF
TRBV5-1	TRBJ2-3	CASSLEGLPSTDTQYF
TRBV10-1	TRBJ2-5	CASSEKGLAAQETQYF
TRBV4-2	TRBJ1-2	CASSQDTGGDYGYTF
TRBV5-5	TRBJ2-6	CASRKDAGQVLAGANVLTF